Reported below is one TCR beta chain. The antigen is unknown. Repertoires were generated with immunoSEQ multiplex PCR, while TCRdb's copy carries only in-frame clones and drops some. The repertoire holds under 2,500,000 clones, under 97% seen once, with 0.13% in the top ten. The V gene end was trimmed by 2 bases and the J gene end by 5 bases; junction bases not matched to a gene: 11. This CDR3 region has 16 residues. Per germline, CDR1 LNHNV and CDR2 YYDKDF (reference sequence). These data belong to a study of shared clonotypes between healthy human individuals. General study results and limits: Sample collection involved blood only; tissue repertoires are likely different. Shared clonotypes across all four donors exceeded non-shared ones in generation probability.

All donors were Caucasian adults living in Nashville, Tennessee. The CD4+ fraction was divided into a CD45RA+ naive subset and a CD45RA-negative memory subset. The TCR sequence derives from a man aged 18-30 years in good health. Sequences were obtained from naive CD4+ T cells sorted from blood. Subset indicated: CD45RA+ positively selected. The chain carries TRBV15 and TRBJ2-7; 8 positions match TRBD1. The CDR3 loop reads CATSRLPGQVVNEQYF. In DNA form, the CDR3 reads TGTGCCACCAGCAGATTACCGGGACAGGTAGTCAACGAGCAGTACTTC.